Listed below are T cell receptor beta chains from one sample, sequenced in a study of cytomegalovirus exposure and HLA in healthy donors. The table came from immunoSEQ multiplex PCR; TCRdb's copy has only in-frame clones and leaves some out. Among 150,000 to 200,000 clones listed, about 80% were seen once. Sequencing was carried out using PBMCs. The origin of the receptors is a man in his late teens or twenties in good health and CMV-seronegative. The CDR3 runs from the conserved cysteine through the conserved F or W. Fields, in order: D gene, J gene, V gene, clone size, CDR3 DNA, CDR3 protein. The D gene is left open where the match is weak. Size values are once, few and many counts, or a class for expanded clones, and some rows have none.

D: .
J: TRBJ1-2
V: TRBV11-2
size: .
DNA: TGTGCCAGCAGCTCAACACATATGACAGGCTATGGCTACACCTTC
CDR3: CASSSTHMTGYGYTF

D: .
J: TRBJ1-4
V: TRBV7-9
size: few
DNA: TGTGCCAGCGGCAATATTGCAACTAATGAAAAACTGTTTTTT
CDR3: CASGNIATNEKLFF

D: .
J: TRBJ2-7
V: TRBV7-3
size: .
DNA: TGTGCCAGCAGCCCCTATAGTTCAACTATCTACGAGCAGTACTTC
CDR3: CASSPYSSTIYEQYF

D: TRBD2
J: TRBJ2-1
V: TRBV7-9
size: .
DNA: TGTGCCAGCAGTTTAGATCTTCGTACGGGGGGAAAAAACAATGAGCAGTTCTTC
CDR3: CASSLDLRTGGKNNEQFF

D: TRBD2
J: TRBJ2-5
V: TRBV27
size: .
DNA: TGTGCCAGCAGTTCCCTCAGCGGGACTCAAGAGACCCAGTACTTC
CDR3: CASSSLSGTQETQYF

D: .
J: TRBJ2-5
V: TRBV2
size: .
DNA: TGTGCCAGCAGAGGGATAGGGAGGTGGGAGACCCAGTACTTC
CDR3: CASRGIGRWETQYF

D: .
J: TRBJ1-4
V: TRBV7-9
size: once
DNA: TGTGCCAGCAGCTTAGCGCAAAGGGGTGAAAAACTGTTTTTT
CDR3: CASSLAQRGEKLFF

D: .
J: TRBJ1-2
V: TRBV5-5
size: .
DNA: TGTGCCAGCAGCTTGACGGGAACAGGGAAGGGCTACACCTTC
CDR3: CASSLTGTGKGYTF

D: .
J: TRBJ1-4
V: TRBV15
size: few
DNA: TGTGCCACCAGCAGAGGTGGTAAGGGGTTCGATGCAACTAATGAAAAACTGTTTTTT
CDR3: CATSRGGKGFDATNEKLFF

D: TRBD2
J: TRBJ2-7
V: TRBV18
size: .
DNA: TGTGCCAGCTCACCACCGGGGGCTAGCGGGAGCAAAAGCTACGAGCAGTACTTC
CDR3: CASSPPGASGSKSYEQYF

D: .
J: TRBJ2-1
V: TRBV9
size: few
DNA: TGTGCCAGCGCCCCGTACAACACGTACAATGAGCAGTTCTTC
CDR3: CASAPYNTYNEQFF

D: TRBD2
J: TRBJ2-7
V: TRBV28
size: .
DNA: TGTGCCACCTCGGGAGGGGCGAAATACGAGCAGTACTTC
CDR3: CATSGGAKYEQYF

D: TRBD2
J: TRBJ2-2
V: TRBV5-1
size: .
DNA: TGCGCCAGCAGGTTGGGACTAGGGGACACCGGGGAGCTGTTTTTT
CDR3: CASRLGLGDTGELFF

D: TRBD1
J: TRBJ1-5
V: TRBV11-1
size: few
DNA: TGTGCCAGCAGCTTAGACAGGGGCGATCAGCCCCAGCATTTT
CDR3: CASSLDRGDQPQHF

D: TRBD1
J: TRBJ1-1
V: TRBV10-1
size: .
DNA: TGCGCCAGCAGTGGACAGGGTAGCACTGAAGCTTTCTTT
CDR3: CASSGQGSTEAFF

D: TRBD2
J: TRBJ2-1
V: TRBV27
size: .
DNA: TGTGCCAGCAGTTTATTTACTAGCGGGATTAGCTATGAGCAGTTCTTC
CDR3: CASSLFTSGISYEQFF

D: TRBD1
J: TRBJ1-1
V: TRBV7-9
size: .
DNA: TGTGCCAGCAGCGCGTCGGGACAGTCAGCGAACACTGAAGCTTTCTTT
CDR3: CASSASGQSANTEAFF

D: .
J: TRBJ1-5
V: TRBV18
size: .
DNA: TGTGCCAGCTCACCACTGGCTCCCAATTTCAATCAGCCCCAGCATTTT
CDR3: CASSPLAPNFNQPQHF

D: .
J: TRBJ2-1
V: TRBV14
size: .
DNA: TGTGCCAGCAGCCAAAACTATGAGCAGTTCTTC
CDR3: CASSQNYEQFF

D: .
J: TRBJ1-2
V: TRBV7-9
size: .
DNA: TGTGCCAGCAGCGGGAGGGTAAACTATGGCTACACCTTC
CDR3: CASSGRVNYGYTF

D: TRBD1
J: TRBJ2-7
V: TRBV28
size: .
DNA: TGTGCCAGCAGTTCCGGGACAGGGGCCGAGCAGTACTTC
CDR3: CASSSGTGAEQYF

D: .
J: TRBJ2-7
V: TRBV2
size: .
DNA: TGTGCCAGCAGTTTTGGGGGGGCCGGGGAGCAGTACTTC
CDR3: CASSFGGAGEQYF

D: .
J: TRBJ1-2
V: TRBV6-6
size: .
DNA: TGTGCCAGCAGTCGATCAGGGTCCGGTGGCTACACCTTC
CDR3: CASSRSGSGGYTF

D: TRBD1
J: TRBJ2-2
V: TRBV5-6
size: few
DNA: TGTGCCAGCAGCTCCGACAGGGGAAGGCGGGCCGGGGAGCTGTTTTTT
CDR3: CASSSDRGRRAGELFF

D: TRBD2
J: TRBJ2-1
V: TRBV6-5
size: few
DNA: TGTGCCAGCAGTTACTCCACTTGGGAGGGCGAGCAGTTCTTC
CDR3: CASSYSTWEGEQFF

D: TRBD1
J: TRBJ1-1
V: TRBV11-3
size: .
DNA: TGTGCCAGCAGCTTAGCCCGGGGACAGGGTACTGAAGCTTTCTTT
CDR3: CASSLARGQGTEAFF

D: .
J: TRBJ1-4
V: TRBV27
size: .
DNA: TGTGCCAGCAGCCCACGACAGGATGAAAAACTGTTTTTT
CDR3: CASSPRQDEKLFF

D: .
J: TRBJ1-5
V: TRBV7-2
size: .
DNA: TGTGCCAGCAGCTTAGGTCAGGCTAGCAATCAGCCCCAGCATTTT
CDR3: CASSLGQASNQPQHF

D: TRBD1
J: TRBJ1-1
V: TRBV12-5
size: .
DNA: TGTGCTAGTGGTTTGGTCCGGACAGGGACAGCTTTCTTT
CDR3: CASGLVRTGTAFF

D: .
J: TRBJ2-7
V: TRBV15
size: .
DNA: TGTGCCACCAGCAGAGATCACCTAGGGGCGAGCTCCTACGAGCAGTACTTC
CDR3: CATSRDHLGASSYEQYF

D: .
J: TRBJ1-1
V: TRBV5-4
size: .
DNA: TGTGCCAGCAGCTTGGGGCCACATTCCAACACTGAAGCTTTCTTT
CDR3: CASSLGPHSNTEAFF

D: TRBD1
J: TRBJ2-1
V: TRBV5-1
size: once
DNA: TGCGCCAGCGGACCTTGGACAGGGGAGTACAATGAGCAGTTCTTC
CDR3: CASGPWTGEYNEQFF

D: TRBD1
J: TRBJ2-5
V: TRBV5-1
size: .
DNA: TGCGCCAGCAGCCCCGGGACAGTCCAAGAGACCCAGTACTTC
CDR3: CASSPGTVQETQYF

D: .
J: TRBJ1-5
V: TRBV6-4
size: .
DNA: TGTGCCAGCAGTGTGAGGGAGAATCAGCCCCAGCATTTT
CDR3: CASSVRENQPQHF

D: .
J: TRBJ1-1
V: TRBV19
size: .
DNA: .
CDR3: CASSIFWSTLNTEAFF

D: .
J: TRBJ2-2
V: TRBV9
size: .
DNA: TGTGCCAGCAAGCGTGGACTCACCGGGGAGCTGTTTTTT
CDR3: CASKRGLTGELFF

D: .
J: TRBJ2-5
V: TRBV7-9
size: .
DNA: TGTGCCAGCAGCTTGCAGGGGGAGACCCAGTACTTC
CDR3: CASSLQGETQYF

D: .
J: TRBJ1-1
V: TRBV19
size: .
DNA: TGTGCCAGTAGTGGAAGGGCAGGGAGGATCGCTGAAGCTTTCTTT
CDR3: CASSGRAGRIAEAFF

D: TRBD1
J: TRBJ1-1
V: TRBV5-1
size: .
DNA: TGCGCCAGCAGCTCGACAGGGGGCACTGAAGCTTTCTTT
CDR3: CASSSTGGTEAFF

D: .
J: TRBJ1-5
V: TRBV7-2
size: .
DNA: TGTGCCAGCAGCCCCGGGGATGGGTCAGCCCAGCATTTT
CDR3: CASSPGDGSAQHF

D: .
J: TRBJ2-7
V: TRBV7-2
size: .
DNA: TGTGCCAGCAGCATCCAAAACGGGCAGTACTTC
CDR3: CASSIQNGQYF

D: TRBD1
J: TRBJ1-1
V: TRBV5-1
size: .
DNA: TGCGCCAGCAGCGGGGTACAGGGGTATAACACTGAAGCTTTCTTT
CDR3: CASSGVQGYNTEAFF